The rows below give T cell receptor beta chains drawn from one sample of a study of T-cell reconstitution after alpha-beta-depleted transplantation in children. From the PCR reads, TCRdb called clonotypes with MiXCR, one entry per CDR3 protein. The repertoire holds some 500,000 distinct CDR3 sequences, with about 18% as singletons. This material consisted of PBMCs from the stem cell graft donor, taken from the stem cell graft. These receptors were taken from a human donor who donated a stem cell graft to a child with acute lymphoblastic leukemia. Each CDR3 is given with its conserved first and last residue. Each record gives: V gene, CDR3 length, J gene, D gene, clone size, CDR3 protein, CDR3 DNA. The D gene is left open where the match is weak. A row's size may be missing; if present it is once, few, many or a size class.

v_gene: TRBV4-1; len: 17; j_gene: TRBJ1-5; d_gene: NA; abundance: few; CDR3aa: CASSLIPPGPAAVPQHF; CDR3nt: TGCGCCAGCAGCCTCATTCCCCCGGGACCGGCCGCGGTGCCCCAGCATTTT
v_gene: TRBV5-1; len: 15; j_gene: TRBJ1-1; d_gene: TRBD1; abundance: NA; CDR3aa: CASSGRTGSNTEAFF; CDR3nt: TGCGCCAGCAGCGGCAGGACAGGGTCAAACACTGAAGCTTTCTTT
v_gene: TRBV30; len: 12; j_gene: TRBJ1-6; d_gene: NA; abundance: NA; CDR3aa: CAWSRPLVPLHF; CDR3nt: TGTGCCTGGAGTAGGCCCTTGGTCCCCCTCCACTTT
v_gene: TRBV20-1; len: 15; j_gene: TRBJ2-3; d_gene: TRBD2; abundance: NA; CDR3aa: CSASQREGRTDTQYF; CDR3nt: TGCAGTGCCTCCCAGCGGGAGGGCCGCACAGATACGCAGTATTTT
v_gene: TRBV27; len: 12; j_gene: TRBJ2-7; d_gene: NA; abundance: NA; CDR3aa: CASSYMGLEQYF; CDR3nt: TGTGCCAGCAGTTACATGGGACTCGAGCAGTACTTC
v_gene: TRBV25-1; len: 14; j_gene: TRBJ2-1; d_gene: TRBD1; abundance: NA; CDR3aa: CASSGPGQGNEQFF; CDR3nt: TGTGCCAGCAGTGGACCGGGACAGGGGAATGAGCAGTTCTTC
v_gene: TRBV7-3; len: 16; j_gene: TRBJ2-2; d_gene: TRBD2; abundance: NA; CDR3aa: CASSYWTSGGTGELFF; CDR3nt: TGTGCCAGCAGCTACTGGACTAGCGGGGGCACCGGGGAGCTGTTTTTT
v_gene: TRBV11-2; len: 16; j_gene: TRBJ2-7; d_gene: NA; abundance: few; CDR3aa: CASSHGTSAPAYEQYF; CDR3nt: TGTGCCAGCAGCCACGGGACTTCCGCCCCGGCCTACGAGCAGTACTTC
v_gene: TRBV13; len: 11; j_gene: TRBJ1-2; d_gene: NA; abundance: few; CDR3aa: CASSFGPKVTF; CDR3nt: TGTGCCAGCAGCTTTGGACCGAAAGTGACCTTC
v_gene: TRBV5-1; len: 15; j_gene: TRBJ2-1; d_gene: NA; abundance: NA; CDR3aa: CASSWRDYSYNEQFF; CDR3nt: TGCGCCAGCAGCTGGCGGGATTACTCCTACAATGAGCAGTTCTTC
v_gene: TRBV11-2; len: 13; j_gene: TRBJ1-3; d_gene: NA; abundance: NA; CDR3aa: CASSPGGWNTIYF; CDR3nt: TGTGCCAGCAGCCCTGGAGGGTGGAACACCATATATTTT
v_gene: TRBV4-1; len: 16; j_gene: TRBJ2-2; d_gene: TRBD1; abundance: many; CDR3aa: CASSQVGRGPAGELFF; CDR3nt: TGCGCCAGCAGCCAGGTCGGCAGGGGGCCAGCCGGGGAGCTGTTTTTT
v_gene: TRBV11-2; len: 14; j_gene: TRBJ1-6; d_gene: NA; abundance: few; CDR3aa: CASSPRWGDSPLHF; CDR3nt: TGTGCCAGCAGCCCAAGGTGGGGAGATTCACCCCTCCACTTT
v_gene: TRBV7-3; len: 13; j_gene: TRBJ1-1; d_gene: NA; abundance: few; CDR3aa: CASSLMASTEAFF; CDR3nt: TGTGCCAGCAGCTTAATGGCCAGCACTGAAGCTTTCTTT
v_gene: TRBV12-3/TRBV12-4; len: 11; j_gene: TRBJ2-7; d_gene: NA; abundance: NA; CDR3aa: CASARGVEQYF; CDR3nt: TGTGCCAGCGCCAGGGGGGTCGAGCAGTACTTC
v_gene: TRBV5-1; len: 14; j_gene: TRBJ1-1; d_gene: NA; abundance: NA; CDR3aa: CASSLPTGNTEAFF; CDR3nt: TGCGCCAGCAGCTTGCCGACAGGTAACACTGAAGCTTTCTTT
v_gene: TRBV5-1; len: 17; j_gene: TRBJ2-3; d_gene: TRBD2; abundance: few; CDR3aa: CASSLAPWTSGSDTQYF; CDR3nt: TGCGCCAGCAGCTTGGCGCCCTGGACTAGCGGGAGTGATACGCAGTATTTT
v_gene: TRBV5-1; len: 16; j_gene: TRBJ2-2; d_gene: TRBD1; abundance: NA; CDR3aa: CASSLAGTGDTGELFF; CDR3nt: TGCGCCAGCAGCTTGGCCGGGACAGGGGACACCGGGGAGCTGTTTTTT
v_gene: TRBV20-1; len: 15; j_gene: TRBJ1-2; d_gene: TRBD1; abundance: NA; CDR3aa: CSARGSGQGKNGYTF; CDR3nt: TGCAGTGCTAGAGGTTCGGGACAGGGAAAGAATGGCTACACCTTC
v_gene: TRBV20-1; len: 15; j_gene: TRBJ2-1; d_gene: TRBD2; abundance: NA; CDR3aa: CSARDRGLAGVEQFF; CDR3nt: TGCAGTGCTAGAGATCGGGGACTAGCGGGAGTTGAGCAGTTCTTC
v_gene: TRBV5-6; len: 15; j_gene: TRBJ2-7; d_gene: TRBD1; abundance: NA; CDR3aa: CASSHGDRDAGEQYF; CDR3nt: TGTGCCAGCAGCCACGGGGACAGGGACGCGGGCGAGCAGTACTTC
v_gene: TRBV10-2; len: 13; j_gene: TRBJ2-7; d_gene: NA; abundance: NA; CDR3aa: CASIPGNPYEQYF; CDR3nt: TGCGCCAGCATTCCAGGAAATCCCTACGAGCAGTACTTC
v_gene: TRBV3-1; len: 14; j_gene: TRBJ2-1; d_gene: NA; abundance: few; CDR3aa: CASSQGLLADEQFF; CDR3nt: TGTGCCAGCAGCCAAGGGTTACTAGCCGATGAGCAGTTCTTC
v_gene: TRBV6-6; len: 12; j_gene: TRBJ1-2; d_gene: NA; abundance: NA; CDR3aa: CASSYEGNRYTF; CDR3nt: TGTGCCAGCAGTTACGAGGGAAACCGCTACACCTTC
v_gene: TRBV3-1; len: 19; j_gene: TRBJ1-6; d_gene: TRBD1; abundance: NA; CDR3aa: CASSPRRPVRDRVNSPLHF; CDR3nt: TGTGCCAGCAGTCCCCGTAGACCGGTTCGGGACAGGGTGAATTCACCCCTCCACTTT
v_gene: TRBV20-1; len: 15; j_gene: TRBJ2-7; d_gene: TRBD1; abundance: NA; CDR3aa: CCARPWDRGKDEQYF; CDR3nt: TGCTGTGCTAGGCCGTGGGACAGGGGGAAGGACGAGCAGTACTTC
v_gene: TRBV4-1; len: 15; j_gene: TRBJ1-1; d_gene: NA; abundance: NA; CDR3aa: CASSQGQYANTEAFF; CDR3nt: TGCGCCAGCAGCCAAGGTCAATACGCGAACACTGAAGCTTTCTTT
v_gene: TRBV29-1; len: 14; j_gene: TRBJ2-1; d_gene: NA; abundance: few; CDR3aa: CSGVGLAPHNEQFF; CDR3nt: TGCAGCGGGGTGGGGCTAGCCCCCCACAATGAGCAGTTCTTC
v_gene: TRBV2; len: 14; j_gene: TRBJ1-5; d_gene: NA; abundance: NA; CDR3aa: CASDGDPRDQPQHF; CDR3nt: TGTGCCAGCGATGGAGACCCCCGGGATCAGCCCCAGCATTTT
v_gene: TRBV5-1; len: 17; j_gene: TRBJ2-1; d_gene: NA; abundance: NA; CDR3aa: CASSLALRPASGEEQFF; CDR3nt: TGCGCCAGCAGCTTGGCCTTACGTCCTGCGAGTGGAGAGGAGCAGTTCTTC
v_gene: TRBV12-3/TRBV12-4; len: 16; j_gene: TRBJ2-2; d_gene: TRBD2; abundance: few; CDR3aa: CASSFGTSGRTGELFF; CDR3nt: TGTGCCAGCAGCTTCGGGACTAGCGGGAGGACCGGGGAGCTGTTTTTT
v_gene: TRBV19; len: 17; j_gene: TRBJ2-3; d_gene: TRBD2; abundance: NA; CDR3aa: CASSQRGNGRRTDTQYF; CDR3nt: TGTGCCAGTAGTCAGCGGGGGAACGGGAGGCGGACAGATACGCAGTATTTT
v_gene: TRBV13; len: 18; j_gene: TRBJ2-3; d_gene: TRBD2; abundance: once; CDR3aa: CASSTLGLAAFSTDTQYF; CDR3nt: TGTGCCAGCAGCACCCTGGGACTAGCGGCTTTCAGCACAGATACGCAGTATTTT
v_gene: TRBV29-1; len: 11; j_gene: TRBJ2-5; d_gene: NA; abundance: NA; CDR3aa: CSVEVWETQYF; CDR3nt: TGCAGCGTTGAAGTTTGGGAGACCCAGTACTTC
v_gene: TRBV7-2; len: 17; j_gene: TRBJ2-1; d_gene: TRBD2; abundance: few; CDR3aa: CASSLARGTRQGGEQFF; CDR3nt: TGTGCCAGCAGCTTAGCGAGAGGGACTAGGCAAGGTGGTGAGCAGTTCTTC
v_gene: TRBV7-9; len: 16; j_gene: TRBJ2-7; d_gene: TRBD2; abundance: NA; CDR3aa: CASSQLAGGGSYEQYF; CDR3nt: TGTGCCAGCAGCCAACTAGCGGGAGGAGGCTCCTACGAGCAGTACTTC
v_gene: TRBV12-3/TRBV12-4; len: 16; j_gene: TRBJ2-7; d_gene: NA; abundance: NA; CDR3aa: CASSFSPGTVSYEQYF; CDR3nt: TGTGCCAGCAGTTTTAGCCCCGGGACGGTTTCCTACGAGCAGTACTTC
v_gene: TRBV9; len: 16; j_gene: TRBJ2-1; d_gene: NA; abundance: few; CDR3aa: CASSVGNRTPYNEQFF; CDR3nt: TGTGCCAGCAGCGTAGGGAACAGAACCCCCTACAATGAGCAGTTCTTC
v_gene: TRBV20-1; len: 15; j_gene: TRBJ2-1; d_gene: NA; abundance: NA; CDR3aa: CSATPLGALANEQFF; CDR3nt: TGCAGTGCCACACCCTTGGGGGCTTTGGCGAATGAGCAGTTCTTC
v_gene: TRBV28; len: 12; j_gene: TRBJ2-1; d_gene: NA; abundance: NA; CDR3aa: CASGGAFDEQFF; CDR3nt: TGTGCCAGCGGGGGGGCGTTCGATGAGCAGTTCTTC
v_gene: TRBV12-3/TRBV12-4; len: 15; j_gene: TRBJ2-5; d_gene: NA; abundance: NA; CDR3aa: CASSSPGLKQETQYF; CDR3nt: TGTGCCAGCAGCAGCCCGGGACTGAAACAAGAGACCCAGTACTTC
v_gene: TRBV12-3/TRBV12-4; len: 14; j_gene: TRBJ2-1; d_gene: NA; abundance: NA; CDR3aa: CASSPGPNNNEQFF; CDR3nt: TGTGCCAGCAGTCCGGGTCCCAACAACAATGAGCAGTTCTTC
v_gene: TRBV12-3/TRBV12-4; len: 14; j_gene: TRBJ2-1; d_gene: NA; abundance: NA; CDR3aa: CASRGVGAWGEQFF; CDR3nt: TGTGCCAGCAGGGGGGTGGGGGCCTGGGGTGAGCAGTTCTTC
v_gene: TRBV7-2; len: 15; j_gene: TRBJ2-3; d_gene: NA; abundance: few; CDR3aa: CASSLATLSTDTQYF; CDR3nt: TGTGCCAGCAGCTTAGCAACACTCAGCACAGATACGCAGTATTTT
v_gene: TRBV5-8; len: 14; j_gene: TRBJ2-3; d_gene: NA; abundance: few; CDR3aa: CASSTDLFGDTQYF; CDR3nt: TGTGCCAGCAGCACGGACTTGTTCGGAGATACGCAGTATTTT